This is a list of T cell receptor beta chains from one sample in a study of identical twins. In TCRdb, the 5' RACE reads were re-called with MiXCR into one record per CDR3 protein. The data hold 500,000 to 600,000 distinct CDR3 sequences, with around 20% observed a single time. The same data also went into a second study, on T cells expressing NK-cell markers.

The sequenced sample consisted of CD4+ T cells sorted from blood. These receptors were taken from a woman aged 18 to 35 in good health. Both conserved end residues are part of each CDR3. D genes are given only for firm matches. Expanded clones are given a class, and other clones once, few, many or no size at all.

d_call | j_call | v_call | clone_size | cdr3_aa | cdr3_nt
- | TRBJ2-7 | TRBV12-3/TRBV12-4 | - | CASSLGYGGLIEQYF | TGTGCCAGCAGTTTAGGATACGGGGGGCTTATTGAACAGTACTTC
- | TRBJ2-3 | TRBV19 | few | CASSPLWGTDTQYF | TGTGCCAGTAGTCCCCTTTGGGGAACAGATACGCAGTATTTT
TRBD2 | TRBJ2-1 | TRBV5-1 | few | CASAVGGANNEQFF | TGCGCCAGCGCGGTCGGGGGGGCTAACAATGAGCAGTTCTTC
- | TRBJ2-3 | TRBV2 | - | CASRVITDTQYF | TGTGCCAGCAGGGTCATCACAGATACGCAGTATTTT
- | TRBJ1-5 | TRBV29-1 | - | CSVQRGSNQPQHF | TGCAGCGTCCAAAGGGGCAGCAATCAGCCCCAGCATTTT
- | TRBJ1-2 | TRBV4-3 | - | CASSQGEKQGAGGYTF | TGCGCCAGCAGCCAAGGCGAAAAACAGGGAGCGGGAGGCTACACCTTC
- | TRBJ2-2 | TRBV21-1 | few | CAVSPGELFF | TGTGCCGTTAGCCCCGGGGAGCTGTTTTTT
TRBD2 | TRBJ2-7 | TRBV7-2 | many | CASSFTSGSPPGEQYF | TGTGCCAGCAGCTTCACTAGCGGGAGCCCGCCGGGGGAGCAGTACTTC
- | TRBJ2-7 | TRBV10-2 | - | CASRDEGRGENEQYF | TGCGCCAGCAGGGATGAGGGGAGAGGCGAGAACGAGCAGTACTTC
- | TRBJ2-5 | TRBV5-1 | few | CASSFSNRGPQETQYF | TGCGCCAGCAGCTTTTCGAACCGCGGGCCTCAAGAGACCCAGTACTTC
TRBD1 | TRBJ1-1 | TRBV12-3/TRBV12-4 | few | CASSGSDREAEAFF | TGTGCCAGCAGTGGGTCAGACAGGGAGGCTGAAGCTTTCTTT
- | TRBJ2-5 | TRBV12-3/TRBV12-4 | - | CASSFHKVTQYF | TGTGCCAGCAGTTTTCATAAGGTGACCCAGTACTTC
TRBD1 | TRBJ2-5 | TRBV24-1 | few | CATSGNRGEETQYF | TGTGCCACCAGTGGAAACAGGGGCGAAGAGACCCAGTACTTC
- | TRBJ2-7 | TRBV20-1 | few | CSASGGESYEQYF | TGCAGTGCTAGTGGTGGAGAATCCTACGAGCAGTACTTC
TRBD1 | TRBJ1-1 | TRBV10-3 | - | CAISDSRTGFMNTEAFF | TGTGCCATCAGTGACTCCCGGACAGGATTTATGAACACTGAAGCTTTCTTT
- | TRBJ1-5 | TRBV6-1 | - | CASSPEGDQPQHF | TGTGCCAGCAGCCCGGAGGGGGATCAGCCCCAGCATTTT
- | TRBJ2-1 | TRBV9 | - | CASSVSGGPYEQFF | TGTGCCAGCAGCGTCTCGGGGGGCCCCTACGAGCAGTTCTTC
TRBD2 | TRBJ2-7 | TRBV20-1 | - | CSARGGGSSGRFYEQYF | TGCAGTGCTAGGGGCGGGGGTTCTAGCGGGAGGTTCTACGAGCAGTACTTC
TRBD2 | TRBJ2-1 | TRBV6-2/TRBV6-3 | - | CASISSRSGSSYNEQFF | TGTGCCAGCATTTCCTCTCGTAGCGGGAGTTCATACAATGAGCAGTTCTTC
TRBD2 | TRBJ2-7 | TRBV20-1 | few | CSGVLAGSYEQYF | TGCAGTGGCGTGCTAGCGGGGTCCTACGAGCAGTACTTC
TRBD2 | TRBJ2-1 | TRBV4-2 | few | CASSQLAGGTFSSYNEQFF | TGTGCCAGCAGCCAGTTAGCGGGGGGAACCTTTTCCTCCTACAATGAGCAGTTCTTC
TRBD2 | TRBJ2-1 | TRBV20-1 | - | CSASQLAGGQDEQFF | TGCAGTGCTAGTCAGCTAGCGGGAGGCCAAGATGAGCAGTTCTTC
TRBD2 | TRBJ2-5 | TRBV10-3 | few | CATLEGGSEETQYF | TGTGCCACCCTAGAGGGAGGGTCGGAAGAGACCCAGTACTTC
TRBD1 | TRBJ1-6 | TRBV29-1 | few | CSVGTGDSPLHF | TGCAGCGTCGGGACAGGGGATTCACCCCTCCACTTT
TRBD2 | TRBJ2-7 | TRBV20-1 | - | CSARDTLAGSTYEQYF | TGCAGTGCTAGAGATACGCTAGCGGGATCAACCTACGAGCAGTACTTC
TRBD2 | TRBJ2-3 | TRBV7-2 | - | CASHPPGGRGRNTQYF | TGTGCCAGCCACCCACCCGGCGGGAGGGGACGAAATACGCAGTATTTT
TRBD2 | TRBJ2-3 | TRBV12-3/TRBV12-4 | few | CASSFGASGDTQYF | TGTGCCAGCAGTTTTGGGGCTAGCGGAGATACGCAGTATTTT
- | TRBJ2-3 | TRBV5-1 | - | CASSWGREGQPYF | TGCGCCAGCAGCTGGGGGCGGGAAGGTCAGCCGTATTTT
- | TRBJ2-4 | TRBV5-1 | many | CASSLGDIQYF | TGCGCCAGCAGCTTGGGAGACATTCAGTACTTC
- | TRBJ1-5 | TRBV12-3/TRBV12-4 | few | CASSPPGGHQPQHF | TGTGCCAGCAGCCCCCCCGGGGGACATCAGCCCCAGCATTTT